These 15 T cell receptor beta chains came from one sample sequenced in a study of blood T cell repertoires in COVID-19. Libraries were prepared by immunoSEQ multiplex PCR; TCRdb keeps only in-frame clonotypes and omits some of them. The top ten hold approximately 15% of the sample, which has over 100,000 clones, 85% to 90% seen once. Sequenced sample: peripheral blood. These TCRs come from a man aged 45-65 years with acute or convalescent COVID-19.

CDR3 loop: CASGLGQGNEKLFF. The DNA of the CDR3 is TGTGCTAGTGGTTTGGGTCAGGGAAATGAAAAACTGTTTTTT. V usage is TRBV12-5 and J usage is TRBJ1-4, with D tentatively TRBD1 (5 bases). Trimming left V 1 base short and J 5 bases short, with 8 bases between. This CDR3 is built from 14 residues. The germline gives CDR1 LGHNT, CDR2 FRNRAP.

The rearrangement links TRBV9 to TRBJ2-6, with TRBD1 identical over 7 bases. This CDR3 has 17 residues. CDR1 and CDR2 (germline): SGDLS, YYNGEE. V shed 3 bases, J shed 0 bases, and the junction held 6 bases outside the gene matches. CDR3 DNA: TGTGCCAGCAGCGATGGACAGGCGCCCTCTGGGGCCAACGTCCTGACTTTC. Its protein is CASSDGQAPSGANVLTF.

This chain connects TRBV7-9 to TRBJ2-1; 9 nucleotides match TRBD2. After removal of 3 bases from V and 2 bases from J, the junction contained 5 bases not matched to a gene. Per germline, CDR1 SEHNR and CDR2 FQNEAQ (reference sequence). The CDR3 covers 16 residues. As DNA, the CDR3 is TGTGCCAGCAGCTTGGGGCTAGCGGGAACCTACAATGAGCAGTTCTTC. Protein sequence: CASSLGLAGTYNEQFF.

The chain uses TRBV19 and TRBJ2-6; no definite D call. Deletions cut 8 bases from V and 3 bases from J, with 11 bases between. This CDR3 region has 14 residues. From germline, CDR1 is LNHDA and CDR2 SQIVND (reference sequence). CDR3 nucleotides: TGTGCCAGTCTCGCCCTGAGTGGGGCCAACGTCCTGACTTTC. It translates to CASLALSGANVLTF.

The V gene is TRBV18, the J gene TRBJ1-2, with TRBD1 matching 7 bases. The CDR3 has 14 amino acids. Germline loops: CDR1 KGHSH, CDR2 LQKENI. The V and J ends lost 3 bases and 8 bases, in that order; junction bases with no gene match: 9. The CDR3 sequence is CASSPTGQMVGYTF. The CDR3 DNA reads as TGTGCCAGCTCACCCACGGGACAGATGGTGGGCTACACCTTC.

This rearrangement joins TRBV23-1 to TRBJ2-7; D uncertain. TRBV23-1 falls under the ORF class, with uncertain function. This CDR3 region has 15 residues. Trimming shortened V by 1 base and J by 4 bases, and 14 bases separated the two germline ends. The CDR3 nucleotides read TGCGCCAGCAGTCAATATTCGGAGCTAAAGTACGAGCAGTACTTC. It codes for CASSQYSELKYEQYF.

This chain uses TRBV9 with TRBJ2-5; 8 nucleotides line up with TRBD2. Germline lookup yields CDR1 SGDLS and CDR2 YYNGEE. V gave up 1 base and J gave up 2 bases; unmatched junction bases: 4. This CDR3 has 15 residues. The CDR3 protein is CASSVSGGLQETQYF. The CDR3 nucleotides read TGTGCCAGCAGCGTAAGCGGGGGACTACAAGAGACCCAGTACTTC. Variable domain in full (rest from reference TRBV9 and TRBJ2-5): DSGVTQTPKHLITATGQRVTLRCSPRSGDLSVYWYQQSLDQGLQFLIQYYNGEERAKGNILERFSAQQFPDLHSELNLSSLELGDSALYFCASSVSGGLQETQYFGPGTRLLVL.

This clone appeared a single time. This chain uses TRBV24-1 with TRBJ2-1; 7 bases map to TRBD2. The CDR3 covers 15 residues. Germline loops: CDR1 KGHDR, CDR2 SFDVKD. V gave up 4 bases and J gave up 0 bases; unmatched junction bases: 2. The CDR3 here is CATSDRTSSYNEQFF. The CDR3 DNA reads TGTGCCACCAGTGACCGGACTAGCTCCTACAATGAGCAGTTCTTC.

This chain connects TRBV2 to TRBJ2-7; perhaps TRBD1 as D (6 bases). The germline CDR1 and CDR2 sequences are SNHLY and FYNNEI. V lost 2 bases, J lost 6 bases, and 11 bases lay in between. The CDR3 is made up of 13 amino acids. In DNA form, the CDR3 reads TGTGCCAGCAGTGAATTCAGGGGCCGCGAGCAGTACTTC. Protein product: CASSEFRGREQYF.

The J gene is TRBJ1-1, the V gene TRBV2, with D tentatively TRBD1 (5 bases). V lost 5 bases to trimming and J lost 10 bases, with 17 bases between them. Germline V lookup: CDR1 SNHLY, CDR2 FYNNEI. The CDR3 loop spans 13 amino acids. CDR3 amino acids: CASSLRVVRGAFF. The CDR3 nucleotides read TGTGCCAGCAGTCTCAGGGTAGTCCGTGGAGCTTTCTTT.

This chain joins TRBV5-1 and TRBJ2-1; TRBD1 aligns across 8 bases. With 5 bases clipped from V and 6 bases from J, the junction kept 10 bases outside the gene matches. The CDR3 length is 15 residues. Germline V lookup: CDR1 SGHRS, CDR2 YFSETQ. The CDR3 spells CASSDTGQVSNEQFF. As DNA, the CDR3 is TGCGCCAGCAGTGATACGGGACAGGTTAGCAATGAGCAGTTCTTC.

The chain joins TRBV3-1 (or the pseudogene TRBV3-2) to TRBJ2-5; 9 bases match TRBD1. This CDR3 comprises 15 residues. V gave up 4 bases and J gave up 4 bases; unmatched junction bases: 7. Per the germline V gene, CDR1 is LGHDT and CDR2 is YNNKEL (reference sequence). This CDR3 reads CASSRRTGGVETQYF. The CDR3 DNA sequence: TGTGCCAGCAGCCGACGAACAGGGGGCGTAGAGACCCAGTACTTC.

In its sample, this clone was seen once. J is TRBJ1-4 and V is TRBV2, with 9 bases aligning to TRBD1. The germline V gene has CDR1 SNHLY and CDR2 FYNNEI. The CDR3 loop spans 15 amino acids. Trimming cost V 3 bases and J 8 bases; bases outside gene matches: 7. CDR3 region: CASSEEDRGVEKLFF. In DNA form, the CDR3 reads TGTGCCAGCAGTGAGGAGGACAGGGGAGTCGAAAAACTGTTTTTT.

V is TRBV5-6 and J is TRBJ1-2; 7 bases are a match to TRBD1. The CDR3 has 15 residues. Trimming at V came to 4 bases and at J to 4 bases, leaving 10 bases not matched to a gene. From germline, CDR1 is SGHDT and CDR2 YYEEEE. DNA for the CDR3: TGTGCCAGCAGCAACAGACAGGGACCGAGCTATGGCTACACCTTC. Protein product: CASSNRQGPSYGYTF.

V gene TRBV6-5 combines with J gene TRBJ2-1; 10 bases are a match to TRBD2. The CDR3 extends over 15 amino acids. Losses at the gene ends were 7 bases for V and 2 bases for J; bases not matched to a gene: 5. Germline CDR1 MNHEY, CDR2 SVGAGI. CDR3 region: CASMYGLAAYNEQFF. The DNA of the CDR3 is TGTGCCAGCATGTACGGACTAGCGGCCTACAATGAGCAGTTCTTC.